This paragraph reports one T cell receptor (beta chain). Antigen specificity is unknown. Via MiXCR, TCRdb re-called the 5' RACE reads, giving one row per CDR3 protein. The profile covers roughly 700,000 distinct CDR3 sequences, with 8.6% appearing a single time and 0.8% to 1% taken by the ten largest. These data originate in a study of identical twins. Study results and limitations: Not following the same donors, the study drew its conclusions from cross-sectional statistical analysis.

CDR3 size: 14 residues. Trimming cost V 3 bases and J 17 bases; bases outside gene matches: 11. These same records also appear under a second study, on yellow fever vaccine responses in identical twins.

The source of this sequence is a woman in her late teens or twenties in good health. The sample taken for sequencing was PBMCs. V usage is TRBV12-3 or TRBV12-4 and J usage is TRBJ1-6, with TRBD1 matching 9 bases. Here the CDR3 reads CASSFGTGFSLFHF. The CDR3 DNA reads TGTGCCAGCAGTTTTGGGACAGGGTTTTCACTCTTCCACTTT.